One and the same sample provided the 3 T cell receptor beta chains below, sequenced in a study of OX40 agonist ivuxolimab in advanced cancers. The protocol was immunoSEQ multiplex PCR, while the TCRdb copy is restricted to in-frame clones and leaves out a portion. The repertoire holds about 100,000 clones, with 91% as singletons. The starting material was CD4+ or CD8+ T cells sorted from blood, obtained in a trial of the OX40 agonist ivuxolimab. Receptors originate from an adult with an advanced solid tumor such as melanoma, head and neck, liver or kidney cancer.

This rearrangement joins TRBV7-9 to TRBJ2-7; D is undetermined. Germline CDR1 reads SEHNR; CDR2 reads FQNEAQ (reference sequence). The CDR3 loop spans 14 amino acids. The V gene lost 5 bases and the J gene lost 0 bases, with 11 bases spanning the gap. The CDR3 DNA reads TGTGCCAGCAGCGAAGTCTCCGACTCCTACGAGCAGTACTTC. Translating it yields CASSEVSDSYEQYF.

CDR3 region: CASSWGRWNTGELFF. The CDR3 nucleotides read TGTGCCAGCTCTTGGGGGCGGTGGAACACCGGGGAGCTGTTTTTT. The chain is built from TRBV2 and TRBJ2-2, with D possibly being TRBD1 (6 bases). The V gene's germline CDR1 is SNHLY and CDR2 FYNNEI. There are 15 residues in the CDR3. With 8 bases removed from V and 1 base from J, the gap between germline ends came to 14 bases.

The chain joins TRBV6-5 to TRBJ2-5; 7 positions agree with TRBD2. Per germline, CDR1 MNHEY and CDR2 SVGAGI. Unmatched junction bases numbered 8, after V lost 6 bases and J lost 4 bases. The CDR3 is made up of 14 amino acids. CDR3: CASRPGGGRETQYF. CDR3 DNA sequence: TGTGCCAGCAGGCCGGGAGGAGGGCGAGAGACCCAGTACTTC.